This T cell receptor beta chain emerged from a study of blood T cell repertoires in COVID-19 (dated by TCRdb to the early 2020s). Background for the entire study: Samples covering the acute and convalescent phases of COVID-19 were provided by collaborators in the United States, Italy and Spain. The sample metadata nearly always contained a de-identified subject ID, COVID-19 status, age in years and sex. A freely available public database, intended as a resource for researchers studying the immune response to SARS-CoV-2, is where the repertoires were released. The samples were drawn from the first 160 participants of the ongoing ImmuneRACE study and from roughly 1,300 subjects provided by 6 global collaborators. Where available, HLA class I and class II types were taken from metadata supplied by the sample provider and were not determined by assay-based typing. Deeply sampled blood TCRbeta repertoires from subjects exposed to, actively infected with, or recovered from COVID-19 were included in the dataset. The prospective study material was composed of cDNA or gDNA derived from T cells, B-cell-depleted T cells, or PBMCs. Study-wide findings and limitations: How much clinical and demographic metadata was included differed by source and by participant, and the metadata was provided uncurated.

According to the germline V gene, CDR1 reads SGHDT and CDR2 reads YYEEEE. The CDR3, cysteine through phenylalanine, is 11 amino acids long. This entry keeps only the CDR3 DNA: 33 bases, framed from base 1. V loses 4 bases of germline sequence and J loses 4 bases, and the interval between the two ends is 6 bases. In the case of this clone: Which antigen it targets is not known. No base quality information exists; no much larger clone differs at one position.

The immunoSEQ Assay, a bias-controlled multiplex PCR, was used to amplify TCRbeta CDR3 regions from genomic DNA. Processing in the source paper ran as follows. Within the assay, amplification of reference gene primers was used to estimate how many nucleated cells each sample contained. To quantify the absolute abundance of each unique TCRbeta CDR3 rearrangement, sequence reads were collapsed and filtered. Productive Simpson clonality was computed per sample as the square root of Simpson's diversity index over productive rearrangements. Not all clones reach the TCRdb copy of this immuneACCESS table, which keeps in-frame sequences only. Checked studies attribute under half of the gap to unresolved V genes and leave the rest unexplained. The V and J calls and clone size were taken over from that table, and D and trimming were inferred from the DNA. The sample table holds some 190,000 clones, of which approximately 84% were seen once. The ten largest clones take up approximately 5.1% of the sample.

Collaborating institutions collected whole blood in K2EDTA tubes following their own protocols. For TCRbeta analysis, collaborator samples were shipped as frozen whole blood, as isolated PBMCs, or as DNA extracted from either sample type. The V and J segments used are TRBV5-6 and TRBJ2-7, with no reliable assignment of the D segment. The receptor comes from a woman in her 70s with active or convalescent COVID-19. Sequenced: peripheral blood. The CDR3 protein is CASSLFYEQYF. The sequenced DNA is TGTGCCAGCAGCCTTTTTTACGAGCAGTACTTC.